The next 9 T cell receptor beta chains were all read from a single sample in a study of cytomegalovirus exposure and HLA in healthy donors. 60 Vbeta and 13 Jbeta primers were used in PCR. Generated by immunoSEQ multiplex PCR, the TCRdb table keeps only in-frame clones and is missing some. The table records tens of thousands of clones, 65% to 75% of them present only once. Input material: PBMCs. These receptors were obtained from a man in his fifties or sixties in good health and CMV-seropositive.

This chain joins TRBV6-5 and TRBJ1-5; D perhaps matches TRBD1 (6 bases). This CDR3 has 14 amino acids. The germline V gene has CDR1 MNHEY and CDR2 SVGAGI. The V end lost 5 bases, the J end lost 3 bases, and 11 bases lay between the germline ends. CDR3 loop: CASSPDRYNQPQHF. In DNA, the CDR3 is TGTGCCAGCAGTCCCGACAGGTACAATCAGCCCCAGCATTTT.

The chain carries TRBV6-5 and TRBJ1-6; no clear D. The CDR3 has 13 amino acids. Per germline, CDR1 MNHEY and CDR2 SVGAGI. V lost 5 bases, J lost 11 bases, and 13 bases lay in between. CDR3 DNA: TGTGCCAGCAGTGTAACGGGGATTACACCCCTCCACTTT. This encodes CASSVTGITPLHF.

CDR3 in DNA: TGTGCCTGGAGTGTAGCAGGGAGGTACTCACCCCTCCACTTT. Its protein product is CAWSVAGRYSPLHF. The chain carries TRBV30 and TRBJ1-6, with a tentative D call TRBD1 (5 bases). This CDR3 is 14 amino acids long. CDR1 and CDR2 from the germline V gene are GTSNPN and SVGIG (reference sequence). The V and J ends lost 0 bases and 10 bases respectively, with 13 bases between them.

With regard to this clone: At the DNA level, this CDR3 is encoded by other sequences in the same sample as well. The CDR3 protein is CAWNPGTDTQYF. DNA of the CDR3: TGTGCCTGGAACCCGGGCACAGATACGCAGTATTTT. The gene calls are TRBV30 and TRBJ2-3, with no clear D. Germline V gene sequence: CDR1 GTSNPN, CDR2 SVGIG (reference sequence). V was trimmed by 4 bases and J by 1 base, leaving 6 bases between them. The CDR3 consists of 12 residues.

The chain recombines TRBV7-9 with TRBJ1-4; 7 nucleotides agree with TRBD1. The CDR3 consists of 14 residues. The V gene end was trimmed by 3 bases and the J gene end by 6 bases; junction bases not matched to a gene: 4. Germline loops: CDR1 SEHNR, CDR2 FQNEAQ (reference sequence). The CDR3 DNA reads TGTGCCAGCAGCTTCCTTACAGGGGATGAAAAACTGTTTTTT. This codes for CASSFLTGDEKLFF.

V is TRBV10-3 and J is TRBJ1-1; 8 bases match TRBD1. The germline CDR1 and CDR2 sequences are ENHRY and SYGVKD. The CDR3 extends over 19 amino acids. Trimming at V came to 0 bases and at J to 0 bases, leaving 12 bases not matched to a gene. CDR3 in DNA: TGTGCCATCAGTGAGTCGGCAGGGGGCACGAGGAGGATGAACACTGAAGCTTTCTTT. Its protein product is CAISESAGGTRRMNTEAFF.

This chain connects TRBV18 to TRBJ2-5; D is ambiguous. The V gene lost 2 bases and the J gene lost 0 bases, with 13 bases spanning the gap. This CDR3 comprises 16 residues. CDR1 is KGHSH and CDR2 is LQKENI in the germline V gene. The CDR3 protein is CASSPLVSPYQETQYF. Here the CDR3 DNA reads TGTGCCAGCTCACCATTAGTGTCGCCCTACCAAGAGACCCAGTACTTC.

This clone was seen a handful of times. The J gene is TRBJ2-7, the V gene TRBV10-3; perhaps TRBD1 as D (6 bases). In germline, CDR1 is ENHRY, CDR2 SYGVKD. CDR3 length: 15 amino acids. Trimming pared 7 bases from V and 6 bases from J, leaving 22 bases between. The CDR3, as DNA: TGTGCCATCAACTCGGGACATTCGCCTCGGAGCGAGCAGTACTTC. Protein: CAINSGHSPRSEQYF.

The rearrangement uses TRBV29-1 and TRBJ2-3, with 8 bases matching TRBD1. CDR3 length equals 13 residues. With 6 bases clipped from V and 1 base from J, the junction kept 3 bases outside the gene matches. Germline V lookup: CDR1 SQVTM, CDR2 ANQGSEA. The CDR3 spells CSVQQGGTDTQYF. CDR3 nucleotide sequence: TGCAGCGTACAACAGGGGGGCACAGATACGCAGTATTTT.